Presented here are 4 T cell receptor beta chains from one specimen sequenced in a study of read filtering for tumor transcriptome and immune sequencing. From 400 to 450 ng of RNA, a library with molecular barcoded alpha/delta and beta/gamma adaptors was made. One entry per CDR3 protein, called by TCRdb with MiXCR from the reads. Among 120,000 or so distinct CDR3 sequences listed, roughly 13% were seen once. Sample: a population of CD138-negative cells sorted from bone marrow. The receptors were gathered from a donor over 35 with multiple myeloma.

In its sample, this clonotype was seen many times. The chain links TRBV5-1 to TRBJ2-7, with TRBD2 matching over 11 bases. With V trimmed by 5 bases and J by 3 bases, 7 bases remained unmatched. The CDR3 spans 15 residues. CDR1 is SGHRS, CDR2 YFSETQ, per germline. The CDR3 region has the DNA TGCGCCAGCAGGGAGACTAGCGGGACCTTCTACGAGCAGTACTTC. Amino acid sequence: CASRETSGTFYEQYF.

The chain recombines TRBV19 with TRBJ2-2; D is possibly TRBD1 (6 bases). The CDR3 has 16 residues. Germline V gene sequence: CDR1 LNHDA, CDR2 SQIVND (reference sequence). V lost 11 bases to trimming and J lost 0 bases, with 19 bases between them. The CDR3 sequence is CACMEAGQSNTGELFF. In DNA form, the CDR3 reads TGTGCCTGTATGGAGGCAGGACAGTCGAACACCGGGGAGCTGTTTTTT.

The V and J genes are TRBV11-2 and TRBJ2-5; D uncertain. The CDR3 length is 14 residues. Germline V gene lookup returns CDR1 SGHAT and CDR2 FQNNGV. V shed 1 base and J shed 5 bases, with 11 bases lying between them. For the CDR3, the DNA is TGTGCCAGCAGCTTAGGGCAAGCCCTGGAGACCCAGTACTTC. Amino acid sequence: CASSLGQALETQYF.

This clonotype was counted only a few times. The chain carries TRBV11-2 and TRBJ1-1, with TRBD1 identical over 7 bases. Per the germline V gene, CDR1 is SGHAT and CDR2 is FQNNGV. The V gene end was trimmed by 5 bases and the J gene end by 9 bases; junction bases not matched to a gene: 15. The CDR3 loop spans 15 amino acids. CDR3 nucleotides: TGTGCCAGCAGCACCCAGACAGGGACTAATTCACAAGCTTTCTTT. Protein product: CASSTQTGTNSQAFF. The variable domain in full, with the rest retrieved from reference TRBV11-2 and TRBJ1-1, is EAGVAQSPRYKIIEKRQSVAFWCNPISGHATLYWYQQILGQGPKLLIQFQNNGVVDDSQLPKDRFSAERLKGVDSTLKIQPAKLEDSAVYLCASSTQTGTNSQAFFGQGTRLTVV.